These 4 T cell receptor beta chains were sequenced from one sample in a study of blood T cells in healthy people across ages. PCR was performed a second time for about 7 to 11 cycles using a sample-barcoded 5' primer and a J-beta primer mix. TCRdb analysed the 5' RACE reads with MiXCR anew, one entry per CDR3 protein. The data contain about 1 million distinct CDR3 sequences, roughly 45% of them seen just once; the ten biggest clones take up 15% to 20%. The sequenced material came from blood. The source is a woman aged 60-75 years in good health.

A few counts support this clonotype. The chain joins TRBV10-1 to TRBJ2-3; the match to TRBD1 covers 7 bases. This CDR3 comprises 15 residues. CDR1 is WNHNN, CDR2 SYGVQD, per germline (reference sequence). The V gene end was trimmed by 2 bases and the J gene end by 0 bases; junction bases not matched to a gene: 2. This CDR3 reads CASSENRGSTDTQYF. Written as DNA, the CDR3 is TGCGCCAGCAGTGAGAACAGGGGTAGCACAGATACGCAGTATTTT.

V gene TRBV5-5 combines with J gene TRBJ1-6, with D hard to call. CDR1 and CDR2 from the germline V gene are SGHKS and YYEKEE (reference sequence). The CDR3 spans 14 residues. V was clipped by 0 bases and J by 7 bases, with 8 bases between them. CDR3 region: CASSLVYGNSPLHF. Written as DNA, the CDR3 is TGTGCCAGCAGCTTGGTCTACGGGAATTCACCCCTCCACTTT.

With regard to this clonotype: The junction shows a germline mismatch at one end, possibly a read error. The chain links TRBV7-3 to TRBJ2-1; 8 bases are a match to TRBD1. This CDR3 is 12 amino acids long. Germline-derived CDR1 and CDR2 are SGHTA and FQGTGA. DNA of the CDR3: TGTTCCAGCAGCGTACAGGGGGATGAGCAGTTCTTC. This gives the protein CSSSVQGDEQFF.

This chain connects TRBV4-1 to TRBJ1-2, with D perhaps TRBD1 (5 bases). This CDR3 has 15 amino acids. Germline V gene data show CDR1 as MGHRA and CDR2 as YSYEKL. V was pared by 0 bases and J by 1 base, with 9 bases between. The CDR3 DNA reads as TGCGCCAGCAGCCAAGAGTGGGGGGTTAACTATGGCTACACCTTC. It yields the protein CASSQEWGVNYGYTF.